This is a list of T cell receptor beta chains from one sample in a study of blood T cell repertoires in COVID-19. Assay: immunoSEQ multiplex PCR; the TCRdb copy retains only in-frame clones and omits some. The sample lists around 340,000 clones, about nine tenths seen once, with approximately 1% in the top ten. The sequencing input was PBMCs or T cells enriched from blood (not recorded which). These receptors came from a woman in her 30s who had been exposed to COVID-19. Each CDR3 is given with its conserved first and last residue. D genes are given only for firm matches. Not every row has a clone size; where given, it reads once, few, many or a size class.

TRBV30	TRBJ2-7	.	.	TGTGCCTGGAGTCGGGCCTACGAGCAGTACTTC	CAWSRAYEQYF
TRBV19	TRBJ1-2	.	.	TGTGCCAGTAGTCCGGACAGCTTCTGGGGGGGCTACACCTTC	CASSPDSFWGGYTF
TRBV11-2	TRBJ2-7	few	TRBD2	TGTGCCAGCATCCTACGGGAGGGCCTCTACGAGCAGTACTTC	CASILREGLYEQYF
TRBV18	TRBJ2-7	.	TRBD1	TGTGCCAGCTCACCACCGTTGGGGACAGGGGGGAACGAGCAGTACTTC	CASSPPLGTGGNEQYF
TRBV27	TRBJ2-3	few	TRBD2	TGTGCCAGCAGTCCTAGCGGGAGGCCCAGCACAGATACGCAGTATTTT	CASSPSGRPSTDTQYF
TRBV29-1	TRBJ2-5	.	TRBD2	TGCAGCGTTGAGGGGGGGGATACGGGAGGAAAGACCCAGTACTTC	CSVEGGDTGGKTQYF
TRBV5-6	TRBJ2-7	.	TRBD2	TGTGCCAGCAGCGTGGGGGGGATACTAGCGGGCACCTACGAGCAGTACTTC	CASSVGGILAGTYEQYF
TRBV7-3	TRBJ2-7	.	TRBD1	TGTGCCAGCAGTCCGGAAGGGACAGGACATGGGTACGAGCAGTACTTC	CASSPEGTGHGYEQYF
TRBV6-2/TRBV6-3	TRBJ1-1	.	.	TGTGCCAGCAGTTACAGGCAGGGTATACTGAACACTGAAGCTTTCTTT	CASSYRQGILNTEAFF
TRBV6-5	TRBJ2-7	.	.	TGTGCCAGCAGCCTAGGGGGATATGAGGCCTACGAGCAGTACTTC	CASSLGGYEAYEQYF
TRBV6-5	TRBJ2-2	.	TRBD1	TGTGCCAGCAGTAGACAGGGGACCACCGGGGAGCTGTTTTTT	CASSRQGTTGELFF
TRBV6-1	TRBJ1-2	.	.	TGTGCCAGCAGTGGTCCCCCGGACAGCGCAGGCCTCTTTGGCTACACCTTC	CASSGPPDSAGLFGYTF
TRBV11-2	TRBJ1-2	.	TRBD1	TGTGCCAGCAGCCCAGGGACAGGTATAACTGGTGGCTACACCTTC	CASSPGTGITGGYTF
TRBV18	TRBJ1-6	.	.	TGTGCCAGCGCCAGGGTGGGCGTTGGTAATTCACCCCTCCACTTT	CASARVGVGNSPLHF
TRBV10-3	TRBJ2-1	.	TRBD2	TGTGCCATCAGTGTGGTAGCGGGAGGTGGCAATGAGCAGTTCTTC	CAISVVAGGGNEQFF
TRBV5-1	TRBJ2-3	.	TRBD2	TGCGCCAGCAGCGCGGGACTAGCGGGAGGGCAAATAGATACGCAGTATTTT	CASSAGLAGGQIDTQYF
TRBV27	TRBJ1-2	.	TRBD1	TGTGCCAGCAGTTTATCGGGGGTGGGACAGAACTATGGCTACACCTTC	CASSLSGVGQNYGYTF
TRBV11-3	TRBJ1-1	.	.	TGTGCCAGCAGCGTCAGGCGGGGGAACACTGAAGCTTTCTTT	CASSVRRGNTEAFF
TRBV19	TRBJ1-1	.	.	TGTGCCAGTAGACTGGGTTCGAGGGCTTTCTTT	CASRLGSRAFF
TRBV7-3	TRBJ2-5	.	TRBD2	TGTGCCAGCAGCACCGGGACTAGCGGAGTGGAGACCCAGTACTTC	CASSTGTSGVETQYF
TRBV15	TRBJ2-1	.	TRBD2	TGTGCCACCAGCAGAGATCCCCCTACTAGCGGGAGGGTTAAGCAGTTCTTC	CATSRDPPTSGRVKQFF
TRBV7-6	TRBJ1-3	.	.	TGTGCCAGCAGCTTAGCCGGACAGAACGCTGGAAACACCATATATTTT	CASSLAGQNAGNTIYF
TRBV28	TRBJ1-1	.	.	TGTGCCAGCAGTTTATACCAGGCGAACACTGAAGCTTTCTTT	CASSLYQANTEAFF
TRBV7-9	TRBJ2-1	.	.	TGTGCCAGCAGCTCGGTTGCGGGAATCGGCAATGAGCAGTTCTTC	CASSSVAGIGNEQFF
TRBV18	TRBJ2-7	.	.	TGTGCCAGCTCACCGGAGGAAGGTTGGTATGAGCAGTACTTC	CASSPEEGWYEQYF
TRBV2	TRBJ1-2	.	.	TGTGCCAGCAGTGAAGCGCAGACCAGGATCTATGGCTACACCTTC	CASSEAQTRIYGYTF